The 21 T cell receptor beta chains given below trace back to one sample, sequenced in a study of cytomegalovirus exposure and HLA in healthy donors. Clones were read by immunoSEQ multiplex PCR, and TCRdb kept only the in-frame ones, dropping some. The sample yields around 300,000 clones, about nine tenths seen once. Sequenced material: PBMCs. The origin of the receptors is a woman aged 30 to 39 in good health and CMV-seropositive.

The J gene is TRBJ2-3, the V gene TRBV6-1; 13 bases fit TRBD2. After removal of 5 bases from V and 4 bases from J, the junction contained 3 bases not matched to a gene. The V gene's germline CDR1 is MNHNS and CDR2 SASEGT. The CDR3 is 15 amino acids. In nucleotides, the CDR3 is TGTGCCAGCAGTATACTAGCGGGAGGGGCAGATACGCAGTATTTT. Residues: CASSILAGGADTQYF.

The chain is built from TRBV7-7 and TRBJ2-2; 9 bases match TRBD1. Germline V CDR1 and CDR2: SSHAT, FNYEAQ (reference sequence). This CDR3 is 15 amino acids long. V shed 5 bases and J 7 bases; nucleotides not matched to a gene: 8. The CDR3 bases are TGTGCCAGCAGCCTGGGGACAGGGCTAGGCGGGGAGCTGTTTTTT. Residues: CASSLGTGLGGELFF.

The chain carries TRBV7-2 and TRBJ1-5, with D possibly being TRBD1 (5 bases). Germline V CDR1 and CDR2: SGHTA, FQGNSA. CDR3 length: 14 amino acids. With 3 bases removed from V and 6 bases from J, the gap between germline ends came to 12 bases. The CDR3 region is CASSFYAGGQPQHF. The CDR3 DNA sequence: TGTGCCAGCAGCTTCTATGCGGGGGGTCAGCCCCAGCATTTT.

The V and J genes are TRBV25-1 and TRBJ2-7; 7 positions agree with TRBD2. Germline CDR1 and CDR2: MGHDK and SYGVNS. The CDR3 contains 14 residues. Losses at the gene ends were 1 base for V and 3 bases for J; bases not matched to a gene: 3. The CDR3 DNA reads TGTGCCAGCAGTGAATCAGGGAGGGGCTACGAGCAGTACTTC. It specifies CASSESGRGYEQYF.

The V and J genes are TRBV6-5 and TRBJ2-7, with a weak D call TRBD2 (7 bases). CDR1 and CDR2 (germline): MNHEY, SVGAGI. V lost 2 bases to trimming and J lost 4 bases, with 15 bases between them. The CDR3 is 15 amino acids. The CDR3 reads CASSYGAGADYEQYF. The CDR3 region has the DNA TGTGCCAGCAGTTACGGGGCGGGGGCCGATTACGAGCAGTACTTC.

The chain couples TRBV30 to TRBJ2-3; D is undetermined. This CDR3 spans 12 amino acids. Germline V gene lookup returns CDR1 GTSNPN and CDR2 SVGIG (reference sequence). V was clipped by 4 bases and J by 0 bases, with 5 bases between them. The CDR3, as DNA: TGTGCCTGGACAGGTAGCACAGATACGCAGTATTTT. Its translation is CAWTGSTDTQYF.

The rearrangement links TRBV19 to TRBJ1-1, with D perhaps TRBD1 (5 bases). The germline CDR1 and CDR2 sequences are LNHDA and SQIVND (reference sequence). There are 13 residues in the CDR3. Between the trimmed V and J ends, which lost 6 bases and 1 base, there was a span of 9 bases. The CDR3 bases are TGTGCCAGTAGCCAGACAGAGAACACTGAAGCTTTCTTT. Translated: CASSQTENTEAFF.

Turning to this clone: Other DNA variants within this sample encode the same CDR3. The V and J genes are TRBV9 and TRBJ2-1, with TRBD2 as a possible D gene (6 bases). V shed 2 bases and J shed 0 bases, with 12 bases lying between them. CDR1 is SGDLS and CDR2 is YYNGEE in the germline V gene. There are 16 residues in the CDR3. The CDR3 DNA reads as TGTGCCAGCAGCGTTGGGGGGTCGAGCTCCTACAATGAGCAGTTCTTC. Amino acids: CASSVGGSSSYNEQFF. Full variable domain (missing parts from reference TRBV9 and TRBJ2-1): DSGVTQTPKHLITATGQRVTLRCSPRSGDLSVYWYQQSLDQGLQFLIQYYNGEERAKGNILERFSAQQFPDLHSELNLSSLELGDSALYFCASSVGGSSSYNEQFFGPGTRLTVL.

The genes are TRBV4-3 and TRBJ2-7, with a weak D call TRBD1 (5 bases). The CDR3 sequence is 17 residues long. Germline assignment: CDR1 LGHNA and CDR2 YSLEER. V shed 0 bases and J shed 3 bases, with 18 bases lying between them. The CDR3 spells CASSQEPTWGSGYEQYF. The CDR3 region has the DNA TGCGCCAGCAGCCAAGAACCGACCTGGGGCTCGGGCTACGAGCAGTACTTC.

The gene calls are TRBV6-1 and TRBJ1-2, with TRBD1 matching 8 bases. This CDR3 is 13 amino acids long. V was clipped by 5 bases and J by 7 bases; unmatched bases: 6. CDR1 MNHNS and CDR2 SASEGT come from the germline V gene. The CDR3 is CASSPTTGVGYTF. The CDR3 nucleotides are TGTGCCAGCAGTCCAACGACAGGGGTTGGCTACACCTTC.

This rearrangement joins TRBV5-4 to TRBJ2-1, with 7 positions matching TRBD2. V lost 1 base, J lost 9 bases, and 1 base stayed unmatched. The CDR3 is 12 amino acids. Looked up from germline, CDR1 is SGHNT and CDR2 is YYREEE (reference sequence). CDR3 in amino acids: CASSLWGGEQFF. CDR3 coding DNA: TGTGCCAGCAGCTTGTGGGGGGGTGAGCAGTTCTTC.

The V and J genes are TRBV27 and TRBJ1-2, with D hard to call. The CDR3 is 14 amino acids. Trimming shortened V by 5 bases and J by 8 bases, and 18 bases separated the two germline ends. From germline, CDR1 is MNHEY and CDR2 SMNVEV (reference sequence). The chain's CDR3 is CASSADLGGEGYTF. As DNA, the CDR3 is TGTGCCAGCAGTGCCGACCTGGGCGGCGAGGGCTACACCTTC.

V usage is TRBV27 and J usage is TRBJ1-5, with D uncertain. Germline V gene sequence: CDR1 MNHEY, CDR2 SMNVEV (reference sequence). The CDR3 consists of 15 residues. The germline V and J ends were trimmed by 6 bases and 0 bases, with 12 bases remaining between them. CDR3 sequence (DNA): TGTGCCAGCAGCTATTCGTTGGGTAGCAATCAGCCCCAGCATTTT. Its translation is CASSYSLGSNQPQHF.

This sequence joins TRBV29-1 and TRBJ1-2; D gene uncertain. This CDR3 has 13 amino acids. The germline V and J ends were trimmed by 6 bases and 2 bases, with 13 bases remaining between them. Germline values: CDR1 SQVTM, CDR2 ANQGSEA. CDR3 loop: CSVTGLYNYGYTF. DNA of the CDR3: TGCAGCGTCACGGGCCTATACAACTATGGCTACACCTTC. The variable domain in full, completed from reference TRBV29-1 and TRBJ1-2, reads SAVISQKPSRDICQRGTSLTIQCQVDSQVTMMFWYRQQPGQSLTLIATANQGSEATYESGFVIDKFPISRPNLTFSTLTVSNMSPEDSSIYLCSVTGLYNYGYTFGSGTRLTVV.

The J gene is TRBJ2-1, the V gene TRBV27; no definite D call. Germline V gene data show CDR1 as MNHEY and CDR2 as SMNVEV (reference sequence). This CDR3 has 14 amino acids. V was cut by 5 bases and J by 0 bases, with 8 bases left in between. CDR3: CASSGIGSYNEQFF. The CDR3 DNA reads TGTGCCAGCAGTGGGATCGGCTCCTACAATGAGCAGTTCTTC.

J is TRBJ2-3 and V is TRBV7-9, with 10 bases fitting TRBD1. In germline, CDR1 is SEHNR, CDR2 FQNEAQ (reference sequence). The V gene end was trimmed by 4 bases and the J gene end by 5 bases; junction bases not matched to a gene: 6. CDR3 length: 15 amino acids. The CDR3 protein is CASSSGQGTLDTQYF. DNA for the CDR3: TGTGCCAGCAGCTCGGGACAGGGGACATTAGATACGCAGTATTTT. The whole variable domain, remainder taken from reference TRBV7-9 and TRBJ2-3, is DTGVSQNPRHKITKRGQNVTFRCDPISEHNRLYWYRQTLGQGPEFLTYFQNEAQLEKSRLLSDRFSAERPKGSFSTLEIQRTEQGDSAMYLCASSSGQGTLDTQYFGPGTRLTVL.

This clone was observed a handful of times. J is TRBJ2-7 and V is TRBV7-9; D uncertain. V lost 1 base and J lost 0, with 4 bases in between. Germline-derived CDR1 and CDR2 are SEHNR and FQNEAQ (reference sequence). CDR3 length: 13 residues. CDR3 protein: CASSLGNSYEQYF. The CDR3 region has the DNA TGTGCCAGCAGCTTAGGGAACTCCTACGAGCAGTACTTC.

The V gene is TRBV7-6, the J gene TRBJ2-1, with 7 bases matching TRBD1. The CDR3 runs to 15 residues. The junction had 9 bases not matched to a gene; V was cut back by 5 bases and J by 5 bases. The V gene's germline CDR1 is SGHVS and CDR2 FNYEAQ. As DNA, the CDR3 is TGTGCCAGCAGCCTAGGGCCGGGACAGAACAATGAGCAGTTCTTC. Residues: CASSLGPGQNNEQFF.

This clone was found a few times. J is TRBJ2-5 and V is TRBV7-3, with a possible D match to TRBD2 (5 bases). V gave up 8 bases and J gave up 5 bases, with 12 bases separating them. The V gene's germline CDR1 is SGHTA and CDR2 FQGTGA. The CDR3 is 12 residues long. The CDR3 nucleotides are TGTGCCAGCGGGAGTAGCCCGGAGACCCAGTACTTC. Its protein is CASGSSPETQYF.

The rearrangement uses TRBV5-6 and TRBJ2-6; unclear D gene. The CDR3 has 17 residues. Per germline, CDR1 SGHDT and CDR2 YYEEEE. The V gene lost 1 base and the J gene lost 0 bases, with 11 bases spanning the gap. CDR3 in amino acids: CASSLRSAISGANVLTF. The CDR3 DNA reads as TGTGCCAGCAGCTTGAGGTCAGCAATCTCTGGGGCCAACGTCCTGACTTTC.

The chain carries TRBV5-1 and TRBJ2-7; D may be TRBD1 (6 bases). The CDR3 loop spans 15 amino acids. The V and J ends lost 0 bases and 2 bases respectively, with 12 bases between them. The germline gives CDR1 SGHRS, CDR2 YFSETQ. The CDR3 protein is CASSLGRTDTYEQYF. CDR3 bases: TGCGCCAGCAGCTTGGGTAGGACAGATACCTACGAGCAGTACTTC.